Below, one TCR beta chain is given with its context. This specimen belongs to a study of blood T cell repertoires in COVID-19. The CDR3 has 13 amino acids. The V gene's germline CDR1 is KGHSH and CDR2 LQKENI. The ends were cut back, 1 base at V and 5 bases at J, with 8 bases in the middle. The repertoire was sequenced with immunoSEQ multiplex PCR; TCRdb's copy has only in-frame clones and lacks some. The sample includes roughly 13,000 clones, 90% of them seen just once. The TCR was taken from a human donor in a cohort sampled during active COVID-19. This sequence joins TRBV18 and TRBJ1-2, with D uncertain. Material: peripheral blood. CDR3 sequence (DNA): TGTGCCAGCTCACCACTAGCGCCGTATGGCTACACCTTC. Its translation: CASSPLAPYGYTF.